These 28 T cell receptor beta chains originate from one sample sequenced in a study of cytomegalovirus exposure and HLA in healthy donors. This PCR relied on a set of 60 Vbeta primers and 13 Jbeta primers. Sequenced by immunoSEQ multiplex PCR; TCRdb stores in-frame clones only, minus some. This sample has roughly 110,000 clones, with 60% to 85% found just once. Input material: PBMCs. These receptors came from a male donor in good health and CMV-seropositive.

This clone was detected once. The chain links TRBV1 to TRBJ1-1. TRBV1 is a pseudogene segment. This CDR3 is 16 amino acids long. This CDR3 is CTSSQGGFGSRTEAFF. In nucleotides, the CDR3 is TGCACCAGCAGCCAAGGAGGTTTTGGGAGCAGAACTGAAGCTTTCTTT.

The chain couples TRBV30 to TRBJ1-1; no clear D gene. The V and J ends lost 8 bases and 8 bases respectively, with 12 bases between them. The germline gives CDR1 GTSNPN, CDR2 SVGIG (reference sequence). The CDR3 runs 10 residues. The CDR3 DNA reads TGTGCCGGCGGAGAGCACGAAGCTTTCTTT. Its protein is CAGGEHEAFF.

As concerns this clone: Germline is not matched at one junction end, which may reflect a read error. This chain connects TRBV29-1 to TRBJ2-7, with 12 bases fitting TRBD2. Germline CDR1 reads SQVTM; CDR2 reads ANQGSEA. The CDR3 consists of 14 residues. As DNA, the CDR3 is TGCAGCGTTGACGCTACCGGACTAGCGGGGTTCCCGTTGTTC. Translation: CSVDATGLAGFPLF.

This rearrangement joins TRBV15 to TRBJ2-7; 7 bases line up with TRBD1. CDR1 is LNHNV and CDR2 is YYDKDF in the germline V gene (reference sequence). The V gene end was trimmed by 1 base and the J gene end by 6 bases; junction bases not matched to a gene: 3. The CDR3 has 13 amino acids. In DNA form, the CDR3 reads TGTGCCACCAGCAGAGGGACAGGCCCCGAGCAGTACTTC. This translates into CATSRGTGPEQYF.

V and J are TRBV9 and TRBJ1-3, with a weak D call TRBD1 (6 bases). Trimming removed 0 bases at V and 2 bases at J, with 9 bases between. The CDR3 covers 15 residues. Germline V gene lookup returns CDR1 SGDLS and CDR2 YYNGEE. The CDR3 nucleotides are TGTGCCAGCAGCGTAGACGGGACAACTGGAAACACCATATATTTT. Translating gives CASSVDGTTGNTIYF.

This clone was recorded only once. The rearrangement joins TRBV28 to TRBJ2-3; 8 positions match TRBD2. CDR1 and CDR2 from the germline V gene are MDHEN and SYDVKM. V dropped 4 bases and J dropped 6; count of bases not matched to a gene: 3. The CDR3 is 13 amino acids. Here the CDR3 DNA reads TGTGCCAGCAGTTGGTCGGGGGGGGATACGCAGTATTTT. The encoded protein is CASSWSGGDTQYF.

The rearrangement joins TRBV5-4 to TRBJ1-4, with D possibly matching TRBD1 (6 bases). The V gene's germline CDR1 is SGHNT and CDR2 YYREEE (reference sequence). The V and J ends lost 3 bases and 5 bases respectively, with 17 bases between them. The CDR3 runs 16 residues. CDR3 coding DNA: TGTGCCAGCAGCTCCCCGGTCGGGGACACCAATGAAAAACTGTTTTTT. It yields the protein CASSSPVGDTNEKLFF.

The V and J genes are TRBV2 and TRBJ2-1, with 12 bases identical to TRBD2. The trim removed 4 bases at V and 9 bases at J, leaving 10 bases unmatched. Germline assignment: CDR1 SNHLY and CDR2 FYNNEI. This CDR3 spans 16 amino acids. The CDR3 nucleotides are TGTGCCAGCAGTGGTAGCCTAGCGGGAGGGCTTGCTGAGCAGTTCTTC. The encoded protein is CASSGSLAGGLAEQFF.

CDR3 loop: CAIRQGASNSPLHF. DNA of the CDR3: TGTGCCATTAGACAGGGGGCTTCTAATTCACCCCTCCACTTT. The chain has TRBV7-3 and TRBJ1-6; 10 bases are a match to TRBD1. V gave up 10 bases and J gave up 6 bases; unmatched junction bases: 6. Per the germline V gene, CDR1 is SGHTA and CDR2 is FQGTGA. The CDR3 spans 14 residues.

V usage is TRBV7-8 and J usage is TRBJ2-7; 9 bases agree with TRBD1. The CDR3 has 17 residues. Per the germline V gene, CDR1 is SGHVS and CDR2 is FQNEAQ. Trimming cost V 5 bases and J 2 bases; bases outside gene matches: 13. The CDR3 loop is CASSLVQGALRTYEQYF. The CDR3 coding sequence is TGTGCCAGCAGCCTTGTACAGGGGGCGCTCAGGACCTACGAGCAGTACTTC.

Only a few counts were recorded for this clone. CDR3 protein: CASSFSRAGEAFF. For the CDR3, the DNA is TGTGCCAGCAGTTTTTCCAGGGCTGGTGAAGCTTTCTTT. The chain employs TRBV28 and TRBJ1-1, with a possible D match to TRBD1 (5 bases). CDR3 length equals 13 residues. Germline loops: CDR1 MDHEN, CDR2 SYDVKM. Trimming took 3 bases from V and 7 from J, leaving 12 bases between them.

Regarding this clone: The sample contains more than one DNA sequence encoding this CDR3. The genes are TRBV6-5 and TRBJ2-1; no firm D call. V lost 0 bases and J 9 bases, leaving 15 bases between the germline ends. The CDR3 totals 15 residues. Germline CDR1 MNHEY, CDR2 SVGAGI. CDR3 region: CASSYSGSILTEQFF. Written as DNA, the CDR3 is TGTGCCAGCAGTTACTCGGGTAGCATCCTCACTGAGCAGTTCTTC.

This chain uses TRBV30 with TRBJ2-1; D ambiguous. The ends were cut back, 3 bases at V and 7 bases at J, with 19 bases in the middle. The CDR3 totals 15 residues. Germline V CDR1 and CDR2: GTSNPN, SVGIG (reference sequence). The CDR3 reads CAWSPRDKASNEQFF. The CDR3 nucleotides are TGTGCCTGGAGCCCCCGCGACAAGGCATCAAATGAGCAGTTCTTC.

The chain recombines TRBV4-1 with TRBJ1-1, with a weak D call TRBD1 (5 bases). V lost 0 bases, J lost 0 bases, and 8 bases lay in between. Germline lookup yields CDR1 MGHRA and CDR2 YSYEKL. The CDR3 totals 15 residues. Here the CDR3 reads CASSQEKGMNTEAFF. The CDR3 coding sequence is TGCGCCAGCAGCCAAGAAAAGGGGATGAACACTGAAGCTTTCTTT.

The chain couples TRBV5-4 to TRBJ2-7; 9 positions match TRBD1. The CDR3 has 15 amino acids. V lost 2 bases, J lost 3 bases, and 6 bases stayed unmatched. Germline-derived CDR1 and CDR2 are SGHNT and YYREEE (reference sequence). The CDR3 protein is CASSFRGQGFYEQYF. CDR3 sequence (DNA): TGTGCCAGCAGCTTCCGTGGACAGGGGTTCTACGAGCAGTACTTC.

The CDR3 sequence: CASSQGGRGRTYEQYF. CDR3 sequence (DNA): TGTGCCAGCAGCCAAGGGGGGCGGGGGCGCACCTACGAGCAGTACTTC. This chain uses TRBV4-2 with TRBJ2-7; TRBD2 is a possible D gene (7 bases). The CDR3 is made up of 16 amino acids. V was trimmed by 1 base and J by 2 bases, leaving 15 bases between them. Germline lookup yields CDR1 LGHNA and CDR2 YNFKEQ.

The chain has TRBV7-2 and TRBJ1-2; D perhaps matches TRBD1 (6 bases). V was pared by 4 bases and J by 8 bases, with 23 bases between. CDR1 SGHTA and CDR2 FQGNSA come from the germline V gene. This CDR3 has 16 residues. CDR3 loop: CASSSAGAGVKRGYTF. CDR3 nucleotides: TGTGCCAGCAGCTCTGCAGGGGCAGGGGTTAAACGGGGCTACACCTTC.

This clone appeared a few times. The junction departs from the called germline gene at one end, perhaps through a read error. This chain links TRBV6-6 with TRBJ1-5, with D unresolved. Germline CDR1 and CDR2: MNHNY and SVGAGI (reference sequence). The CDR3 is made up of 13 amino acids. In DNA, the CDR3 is TGTGCCAGCAGTTCAGATAGCCATCAGCCCCAGCATTTT. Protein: CASSSDSHQPQHF.

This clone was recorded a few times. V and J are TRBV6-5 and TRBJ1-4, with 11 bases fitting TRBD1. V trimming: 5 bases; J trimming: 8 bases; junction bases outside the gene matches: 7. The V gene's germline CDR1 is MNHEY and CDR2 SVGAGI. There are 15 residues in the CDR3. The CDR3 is CASSRTGGAMEKLFF. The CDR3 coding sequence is TGTGCCAGCAGTCGGACAGGGGGCGCAATGGAAAAACTGTTTTTT.

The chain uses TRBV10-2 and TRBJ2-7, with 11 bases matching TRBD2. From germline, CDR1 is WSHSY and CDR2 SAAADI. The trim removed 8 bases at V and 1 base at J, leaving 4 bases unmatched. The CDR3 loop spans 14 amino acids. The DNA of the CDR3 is TGCGCCAGCCAAAGACTAGCGGGATCCTACGAGCAGTACTTC. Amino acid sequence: CASQRLAGSYEQYF.

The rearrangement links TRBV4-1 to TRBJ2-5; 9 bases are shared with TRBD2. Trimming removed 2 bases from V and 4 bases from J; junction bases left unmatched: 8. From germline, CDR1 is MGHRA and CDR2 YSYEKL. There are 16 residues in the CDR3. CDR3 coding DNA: TGCGCCAGCAGCCAAAATAGCGGGAGTGTGGGAGAGACCCAGTACTTC. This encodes CASSQNSGSVGETQYF.

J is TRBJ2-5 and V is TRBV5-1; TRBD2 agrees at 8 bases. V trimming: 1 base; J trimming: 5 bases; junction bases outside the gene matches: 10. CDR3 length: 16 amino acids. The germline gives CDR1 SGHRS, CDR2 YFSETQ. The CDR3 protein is CASSLSPAGGRETQYF. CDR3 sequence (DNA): TGCGCCAGCAGCTTGTCTCCCGCGGGGGGTCGGGAGACCCAGTACTTC.

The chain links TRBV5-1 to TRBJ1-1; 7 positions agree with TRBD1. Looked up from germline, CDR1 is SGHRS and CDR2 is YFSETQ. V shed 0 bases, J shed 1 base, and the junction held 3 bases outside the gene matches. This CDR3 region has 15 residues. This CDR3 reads CASSLAEGANTEAFF. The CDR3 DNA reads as TGCGCCAGCAGCTTGGCGGAGGGGGCGAACACTGAAGCTTTCTTT.

As DNA, the CDR3 is TGTGCCAGCAGCGTAGGCCAGGGGGCTAACTATGGCTACACCTTC. This gives the protein CASSVGQGANYGYTF. The chain uses TRBV9 and TRBJ1-2, with TRBD1 matching over 7 bases. Germline lookup yields CDR1 SGDLS and CDR2 YYNGEE. The length of the CDR3 is 15 residues. The J segment lost 0 bases and the V segment lost 0 bases, leaving 2 bases of the junction unmatched.

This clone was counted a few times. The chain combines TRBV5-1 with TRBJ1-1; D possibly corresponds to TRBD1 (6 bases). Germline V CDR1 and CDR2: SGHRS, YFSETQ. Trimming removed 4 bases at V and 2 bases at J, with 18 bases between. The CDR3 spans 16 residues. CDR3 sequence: CASSIYSGTSNTEAFF. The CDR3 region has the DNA TGCGCCAGCAGCATTTACTCCGGGACAAGTAACACTGAAGCTTTCTTT.

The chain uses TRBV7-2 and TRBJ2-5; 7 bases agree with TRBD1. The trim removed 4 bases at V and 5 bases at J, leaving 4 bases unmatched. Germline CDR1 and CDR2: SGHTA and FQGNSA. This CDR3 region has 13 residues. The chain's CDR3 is CASSWDSMETQYF. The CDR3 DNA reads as TGTGCCAGCAGCTGGGACAGCATGGAGACCCAGTACTTC. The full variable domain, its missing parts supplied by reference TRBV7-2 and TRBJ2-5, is GAGVSQSPSNKVTEKGKDVELRCDPISGHTALYWYRQSLGQGLEFLIYFQGNSAPDKSGLPSDRFSAERTGGSVSTLTIQRTQQEDSAVYLCASSWDSMETQYFGPGTRLLVL.

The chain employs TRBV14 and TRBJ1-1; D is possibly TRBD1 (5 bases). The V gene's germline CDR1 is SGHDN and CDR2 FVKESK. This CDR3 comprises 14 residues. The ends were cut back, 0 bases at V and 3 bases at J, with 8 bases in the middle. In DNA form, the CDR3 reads TGTGCCAGCAGCCAAGATTGGGGGGACACTGAAGCTTTCTTT. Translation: CASSQDWGDTEAFF.

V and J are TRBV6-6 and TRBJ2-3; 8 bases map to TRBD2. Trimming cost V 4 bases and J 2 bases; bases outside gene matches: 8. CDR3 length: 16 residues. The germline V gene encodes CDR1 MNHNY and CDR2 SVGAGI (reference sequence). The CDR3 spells CASSFVTGGATDTQYF. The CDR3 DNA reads TGTGCCAGCAGTTTCGTTACCGGGGGGGCCACAGATACGCAGTATTTT.